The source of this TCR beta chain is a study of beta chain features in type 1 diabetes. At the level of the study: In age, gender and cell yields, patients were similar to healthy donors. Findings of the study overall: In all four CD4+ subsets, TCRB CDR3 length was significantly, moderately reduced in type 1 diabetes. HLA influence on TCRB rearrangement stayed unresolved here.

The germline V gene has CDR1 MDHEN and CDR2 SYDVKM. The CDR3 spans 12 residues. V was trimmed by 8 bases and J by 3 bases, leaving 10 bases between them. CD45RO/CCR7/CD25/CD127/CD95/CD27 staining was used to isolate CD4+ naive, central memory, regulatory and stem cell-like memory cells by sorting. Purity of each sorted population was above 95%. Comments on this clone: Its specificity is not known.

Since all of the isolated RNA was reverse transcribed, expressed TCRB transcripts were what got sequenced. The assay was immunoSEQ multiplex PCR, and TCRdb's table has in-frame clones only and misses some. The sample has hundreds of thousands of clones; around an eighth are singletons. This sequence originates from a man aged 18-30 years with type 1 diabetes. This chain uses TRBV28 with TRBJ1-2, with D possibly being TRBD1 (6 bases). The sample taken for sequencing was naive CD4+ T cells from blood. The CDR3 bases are TGTGCCAGCTCCAACAGGGACTATGGCTACACCTTC. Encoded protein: CASSNRDYGYTF.